Below are 5 T cell receptor beta chains sequenced from a single sample in a study of CD8 T cells in ankylosing spondylitis. TCRdb redid the calling of the 5' RACE reads with MiXCR, one entry per CDR3 protein. Among some 350,000 distinct CDR3 sequences, roughly 14% were seen once, and the ten largest hold 0.85% to 1.4%. Sequencing input: blood, either unsorted or a sorted T cell fraction (not recorded which). Source of these receptors: a male donor with ankylosing spondylitis or in good health (not recorded which).

This clonotype was counted a few times. The chain joins TRBV12-3 or TRBV12-4 to TRBJ2-1, with unresolved D. Trimming stripped 6 bases from V and 5 bases from J, with 14 bases between. CDR3 length: 14 residues. CDR3 coding DNA: TGTGCCAGCAGCCCCTCCGGGCTGAACAATGAGCAGTTCTTC. Protein: CASSPSGLNNEQFF.

About this clonotype itself: It may be a read error: a sequence one base away is much more abundant. The rearrangement uses TRBV7-2 and TRBJ2-3; D remains ambiguous. The V end lost 2 bases, the J end lost 4 bases, and 4 bases lay between the germline ends. Per germline, CDR1 SGHTA and CDR2 FQGNSA. The CDR3 loop spans 12 amino acids. The CDR3, as DNA: TGTGCCAGCAGCTTAATGTCAGATACGCAGTATTTT. Residues: CASSLMSDTQYF.

This rearrangement joins TRBV19 to TRBJ2-7, with TRBD1 as a possible D gene (6 bases). Germline loops: CDR1 LNHDA, CDR2 SQIVND (reference sequence). V was cut by 4 bases and J by 0 bases, with 13 bases left in between. This CDR3 is 15 amino acids long. The CDR3 loop reads CASSNGRGSSYEQYF. DNA for the CDR3: TGTGCCAGTAGTAACGGCAGGGGAAGCTCCTACGAGCAGTACTTC.

This clonotype was counted ten times or more. V is TRBV4-1 and J is TRBJ2-1; TRBD2 matches at 7 bases. The CDR3 loop spans 16 amino acids. From germline, CDR1 is MGHRA and CDR2 YSYEKL. Trimming cost V 0 bases and J 6 bases; bases outside gene matches: 8. CDR3 residues: CASSQDGGLGRNEQFF. The CDR3 region has the DNA TGCGCCAGCAGCCAAGACGGGGGGTTGGGCCGCAATGAGCAGTTCTTC.

V usage is TRBV4-2 and J usage is TRBJ2-5; D tentatively reads TRBD1 or TRBD2 (5 bases each). Between the trimmed V and J ends, which lost 0 bases and 5 bases, there was a span of 13 bases. The germline CDR1 and CDR2 sequences are LGHNA and YNFKEQ. This CDR3 comprises 15 residues. The CDR3 nucleotides read TGTGCCAGCAGCCAAGATAGAAGGGGCGGGGAGACCCAGTACTTC. Translating it yields CASSQDRRGGETQYF.